This T cell receptor beta chain comes out of a study of T-cell reconstitution after alpha-beta-depleted transplantation in children. The germline CDR1 and CDR2 sequences are SGHRS and YFSETQ. V lost 6 bases to trimming and J lost 6 bases, with 13 bases between them. The CDR3 contains 13 residues. Unique molecular identifiers were used to barcode this TCRbeta library. MiXCR, run by TCRdb on the PCR reads, gives a single entry per CDR3 protein. In the table there are about 540,000 distinct CDR3 sequences, 15% to 20% of which are singletons. The receptor's source is a human donor who donated a stem cell graft to a child with acute lymphoblastic leukemia. Sequencing was performed on PBMCs from the stem cell graft donor, taken from the stem cell graft. The V gene is TRBV5-1, the J gene TRBJ2-1; TRBD2 might be the D (6 bases). DNA of the CDR3: TGCGCCAGCACCGCGGGAACTCCCAATGAGCAGTTCTTC. The encoded protein is CASTAGTPNEQFF.